This TCR beta chain appears in the sequencing data of a study of tumor-infiltrating lymphocytes in primary liver carcinoma. Investigators took RNA and DNA out together from about 19-30 mg of unsorted bulk tissue. Every patient had chronic HBV infection and was treatment-naive. CDR3 length equals 16 residues. Germline V CDR1 and CDR2: LGHNA, YSLEER. TCR beta cDNA was made from approximately 540 ng total RNA with a constant-region primer. Three rounds of nested multiplex PCR with slightly modified ARM-PCR produced TCR beta libraries. TRBV1-TRBV30 forward and Cbeta reverse primers drove the first two roughly 10-cycle rounds. MiXCR, run by TCRdb on the multiplex PCR reads, gives a single entry per CDR3 protein. The table records around 190,000 distinct CDR3 sequences, around 85% of them present only once. For this clonotype: Since the CDR3 does not end with the conserved phenylalanine or tryptophan, this likely comes from a read error.

The rearrangement links TRBV4-3 to TRBJ2-5; possibly TRBD2 for D (5 bases). What was sequenced was tumor tissue from primary liver carcinoma. This TCR derives from a man between 40 and 49 years old with primary liver carcinoma and hepatitis B virus infection. The CDR3 spells CASSQAPVGDGETQYL. CDR3 bases: TGCGCTAGCAGCCAAGCTCCAGTGGGAGATGGAGAGACCCAGTACCTC.